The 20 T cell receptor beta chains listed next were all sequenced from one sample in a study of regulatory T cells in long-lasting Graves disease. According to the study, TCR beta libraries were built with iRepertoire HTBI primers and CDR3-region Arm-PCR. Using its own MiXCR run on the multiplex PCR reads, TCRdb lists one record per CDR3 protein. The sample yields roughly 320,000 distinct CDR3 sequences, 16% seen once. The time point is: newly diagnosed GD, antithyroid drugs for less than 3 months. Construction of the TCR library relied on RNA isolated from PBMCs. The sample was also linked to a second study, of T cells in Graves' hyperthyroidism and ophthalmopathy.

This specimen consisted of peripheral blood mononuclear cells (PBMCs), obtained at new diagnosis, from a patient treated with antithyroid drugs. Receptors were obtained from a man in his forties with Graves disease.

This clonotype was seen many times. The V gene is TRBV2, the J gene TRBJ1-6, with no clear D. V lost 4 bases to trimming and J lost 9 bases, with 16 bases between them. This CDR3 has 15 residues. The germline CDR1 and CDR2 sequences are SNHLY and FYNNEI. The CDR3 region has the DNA TGTGCCAGCAGTGCGGGCAGGCCGACGGTTTCACCCCTCCACTTT. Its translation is CASSAGRPTVSPLHF. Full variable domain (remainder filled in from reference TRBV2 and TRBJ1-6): EPEVTQTPSHQVTQMGQEVILRCVPISNHLYFYWYRQILGQKVEFLVSFYNNEISEKSEIFDDQFSVERPDGSNFTLKIRSTKLEDSAMYFCASSAGRPTVSPLHFGNGTRLTVT.

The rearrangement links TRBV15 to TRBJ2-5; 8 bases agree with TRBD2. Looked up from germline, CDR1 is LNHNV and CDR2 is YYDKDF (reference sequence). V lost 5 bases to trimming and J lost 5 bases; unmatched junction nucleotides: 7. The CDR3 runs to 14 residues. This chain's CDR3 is CATSWAGGVETQYF. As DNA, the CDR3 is TGTGCCACCAGCTGGGCGGGGGGCGTTGAGACCCAGTACTTC.

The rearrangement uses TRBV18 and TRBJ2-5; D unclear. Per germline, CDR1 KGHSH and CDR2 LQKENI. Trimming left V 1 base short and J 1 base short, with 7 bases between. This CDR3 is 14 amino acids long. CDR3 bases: TGTGCCAGCTCACCACTACGGATCCAAGAGACCCAGTACTTC. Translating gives CASSPLRIQETQYF.

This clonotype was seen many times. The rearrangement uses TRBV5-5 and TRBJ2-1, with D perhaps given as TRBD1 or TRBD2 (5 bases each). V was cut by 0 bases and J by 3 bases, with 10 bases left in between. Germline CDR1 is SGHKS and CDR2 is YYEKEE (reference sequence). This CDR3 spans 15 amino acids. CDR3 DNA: TGTGCCAGCAGCTTGGTGCAGGGAGACTACAATGAGCAGTTCTTC. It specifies CASSLVQGDYNEQFF.

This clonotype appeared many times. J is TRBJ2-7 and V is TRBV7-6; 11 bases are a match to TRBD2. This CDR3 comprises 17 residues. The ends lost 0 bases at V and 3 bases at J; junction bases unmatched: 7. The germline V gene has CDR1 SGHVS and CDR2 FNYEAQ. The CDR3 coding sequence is TGTGCCAGCAGCTTAGCTTTCCCTAGCGGGGGGATCTACGAGCAGTACTTC. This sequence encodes CASSLAFPSGGIYEQYF.

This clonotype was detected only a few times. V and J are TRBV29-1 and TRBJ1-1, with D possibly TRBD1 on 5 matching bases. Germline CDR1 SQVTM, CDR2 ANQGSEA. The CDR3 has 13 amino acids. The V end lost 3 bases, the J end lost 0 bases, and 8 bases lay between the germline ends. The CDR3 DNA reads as TGCAGCGTTGAGAGGACACTGAACACTGAAGCTTTCTTT. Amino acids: CSVERTLNTEAFF.

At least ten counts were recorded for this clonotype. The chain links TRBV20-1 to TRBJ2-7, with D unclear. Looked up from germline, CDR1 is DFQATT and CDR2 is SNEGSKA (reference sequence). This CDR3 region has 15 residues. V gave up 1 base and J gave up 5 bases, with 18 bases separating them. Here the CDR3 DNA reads TGCAGTGCTAGAGTCAGGTATCGCTTAGGGCACGAGCAGTACTTC. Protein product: CSARVRYRLGHEQYF.

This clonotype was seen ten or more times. The CDR3 protein is CASSERFFSSYEQYF. The CDR3 nucleotides are TGTGCCAGCAGTGAACGGTTCTTCAGCTCCTACGAGCAGTACTTC. The chain carries TRBV2 and TRBJ2-7; D gene ambiguous. Germline lookup yields CDR1 SNHLY and CDR2 FYNNEI. The CDR3 length is 15 residues. Trimming shortened V by 2 bases and J by 0 bases, and 11 bases separated the two germline ends.

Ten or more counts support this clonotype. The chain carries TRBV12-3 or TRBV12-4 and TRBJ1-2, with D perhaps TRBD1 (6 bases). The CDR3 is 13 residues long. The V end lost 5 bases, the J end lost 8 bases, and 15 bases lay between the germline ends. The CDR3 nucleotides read TGTGCCAGCAGTCGCACAGGGTCGGGAGGCTACACCTTC. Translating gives CASSRTGSGGYTF.

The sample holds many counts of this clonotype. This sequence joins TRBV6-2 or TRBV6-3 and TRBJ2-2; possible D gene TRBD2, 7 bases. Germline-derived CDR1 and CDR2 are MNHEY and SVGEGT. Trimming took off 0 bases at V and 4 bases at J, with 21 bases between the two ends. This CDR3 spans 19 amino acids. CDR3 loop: CASSYSKYEGGVGTGELFF. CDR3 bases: TGTGCCAGCAGTTACTCGAAATATGAGGGGGGGGTCGGCACCGGGGAGCTGTTTTTT.

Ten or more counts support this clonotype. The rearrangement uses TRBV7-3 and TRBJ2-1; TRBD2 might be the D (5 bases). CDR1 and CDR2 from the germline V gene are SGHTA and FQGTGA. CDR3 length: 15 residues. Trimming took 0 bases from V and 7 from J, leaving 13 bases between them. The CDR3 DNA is TGTGCCAGCAGCTTAACGAGAATTGGAGGAAATGAGCAGTTCTTC. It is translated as CASSLTRIGGNEQFF.

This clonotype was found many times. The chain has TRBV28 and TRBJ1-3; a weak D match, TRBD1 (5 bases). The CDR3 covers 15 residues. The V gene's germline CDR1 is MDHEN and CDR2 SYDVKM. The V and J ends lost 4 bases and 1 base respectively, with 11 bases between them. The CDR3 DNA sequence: TGTGCCAGCAGTTCACCCGGGACGTCTGGAAACACCATATATTTT. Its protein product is CASSSPGTSGNTIYF.

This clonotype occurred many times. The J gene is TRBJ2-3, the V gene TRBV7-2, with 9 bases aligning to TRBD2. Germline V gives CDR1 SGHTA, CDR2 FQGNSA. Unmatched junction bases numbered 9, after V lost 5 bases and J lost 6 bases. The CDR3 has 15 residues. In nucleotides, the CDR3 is TGTGCCAGCAGCGGAGGGACTAGCCGACTGGATACGCAGTATTTT. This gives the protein CASSGGTSRLDTQYF.

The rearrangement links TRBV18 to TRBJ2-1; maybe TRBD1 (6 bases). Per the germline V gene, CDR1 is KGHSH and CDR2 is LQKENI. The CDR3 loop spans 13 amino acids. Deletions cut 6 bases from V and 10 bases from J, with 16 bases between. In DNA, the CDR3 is TGTGCCAGCTCCCAAATACAGGGTATGGAGCAGTTCTTC. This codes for CASSQIQGMEQFF.

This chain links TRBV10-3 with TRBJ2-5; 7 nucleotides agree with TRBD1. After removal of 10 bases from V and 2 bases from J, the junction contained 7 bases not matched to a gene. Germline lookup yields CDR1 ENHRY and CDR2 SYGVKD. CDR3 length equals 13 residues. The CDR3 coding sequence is TGTGCCAGCACCGGGACAGATCAAGAGACCCAGTACTTC. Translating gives CASTGTDQETQYF.

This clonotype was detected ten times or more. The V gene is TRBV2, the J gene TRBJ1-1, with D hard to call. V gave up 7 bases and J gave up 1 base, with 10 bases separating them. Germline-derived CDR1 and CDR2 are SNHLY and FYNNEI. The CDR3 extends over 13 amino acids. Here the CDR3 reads CASTAQGNTEAFF. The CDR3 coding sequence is TGTGCCAGCACCGCCCAAGGGAACACTGAAGCTTTCTTT.

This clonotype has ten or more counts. CDR3 in DNA: TGTGCCAGCAGCTCGGACAGGTTCACAGATACGCAGTATTTT. It is translated as CASSSDRFTDTQYF. The chain combines TRBV11-1 with TRBJ2-3; 7 bases are shared with TRBD1. CDR3 size: 14 residues. Unmatched junction bases numbered 3, after V lost 4 bases and J lost 2 bases. The germline V gene encodes CDR1 SGHAT and CDR2 FQDESV (reference sequence).

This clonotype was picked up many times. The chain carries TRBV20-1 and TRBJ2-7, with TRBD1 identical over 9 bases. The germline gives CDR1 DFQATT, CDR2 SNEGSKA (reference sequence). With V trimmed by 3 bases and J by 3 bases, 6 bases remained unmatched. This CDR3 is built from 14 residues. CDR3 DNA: TGCAGTGCTAGGGGGGGGACAGGGAACTACGAGCAGTACTTC. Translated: CSARGGTGNYEQYF.

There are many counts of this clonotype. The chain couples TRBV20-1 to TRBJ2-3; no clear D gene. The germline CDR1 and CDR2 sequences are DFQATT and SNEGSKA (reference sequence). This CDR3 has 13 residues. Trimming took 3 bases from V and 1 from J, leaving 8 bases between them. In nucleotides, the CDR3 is TGCAGTGCTAGCGACGGACGCACAGATACGCAGTATTTT. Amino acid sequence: CSASDGRTDTQYF.

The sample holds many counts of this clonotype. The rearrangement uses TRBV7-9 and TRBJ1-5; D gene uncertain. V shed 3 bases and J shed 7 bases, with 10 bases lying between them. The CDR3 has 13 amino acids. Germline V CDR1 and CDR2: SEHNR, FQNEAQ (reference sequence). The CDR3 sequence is CASSLEASQPQHF. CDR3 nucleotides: TGTGCCAGCAGCTTGGAGGCCTCGCAGCCCCAGCATTTT.